This T cell receptor beta chain was captured in a study of cytomegalovirus exposure and HLA in healthy donors. Whole-study results and caveats: One variant, a missense change in DCLRE1C, was linked in a later analysis to TCR beta V- and J-gene trimming. Confirmation in vitro established that three CMV-associated chains were specific for CMV antigens.

The germline CDR1 and CDR2 sequences are LNHDA and SQIVND (reference sequence). This CDR3 region has 15 residues. Trimming left V 10 bases short and J 3 bases short, with 19 bases between. Note on this clone: Antigen: not known.

Vbeta (60) and Jbeta (13) primers were used in the PCR. Clones were sequenced by immunoSEQ multiplex PCR, and TCRdb holds only the in-frame ones, with some missing. The clone table shows tens of thousands of clones, with the ten largest holding approximately 10%. Sequencing was performed on PBMCs. This sequence originates from a woman between 50 and 59 years old in good health and CMV-seropositive. The chain carries TRBV19 and TRBJ1-5, with D possibly being TRBD1 (6 bases). CDR3 protein: CATGGRGAFNQPQHF. The DNA of the CDR3 is TGTGCCACCGGGGGACGGGGGGCCTTCAATCAGCCCCAGCATTTT.